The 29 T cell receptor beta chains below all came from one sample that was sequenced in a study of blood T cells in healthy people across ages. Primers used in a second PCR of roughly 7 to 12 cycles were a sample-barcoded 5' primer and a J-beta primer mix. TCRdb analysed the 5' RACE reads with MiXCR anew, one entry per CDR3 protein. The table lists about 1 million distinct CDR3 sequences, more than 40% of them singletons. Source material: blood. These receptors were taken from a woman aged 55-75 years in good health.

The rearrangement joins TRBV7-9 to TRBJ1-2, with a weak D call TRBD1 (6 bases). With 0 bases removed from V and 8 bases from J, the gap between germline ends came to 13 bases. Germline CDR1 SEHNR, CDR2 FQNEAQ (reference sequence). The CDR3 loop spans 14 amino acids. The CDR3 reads CASSLASGGQGYTF. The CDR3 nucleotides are TGTGCCAGCAGCTTAGCGTCGGGGGGCCAGGGCTACACCTTC.

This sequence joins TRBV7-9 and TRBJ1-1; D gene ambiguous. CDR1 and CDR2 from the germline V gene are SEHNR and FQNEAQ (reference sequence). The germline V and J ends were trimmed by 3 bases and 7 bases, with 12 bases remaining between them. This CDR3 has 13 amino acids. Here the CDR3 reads CASSFDGKGEAFF. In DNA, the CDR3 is TGTGCCAGCAGCTTTGACGGTAAAGGTGAAGCTTTCTTT.

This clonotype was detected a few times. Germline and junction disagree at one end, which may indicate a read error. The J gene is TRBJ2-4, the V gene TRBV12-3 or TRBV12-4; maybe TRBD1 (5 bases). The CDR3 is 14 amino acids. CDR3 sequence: CASSLGAIENIQYF. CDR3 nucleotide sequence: TGTGCCAGCAGCTTAGGGGCAATCGAAAACATTCAGTACTTC.

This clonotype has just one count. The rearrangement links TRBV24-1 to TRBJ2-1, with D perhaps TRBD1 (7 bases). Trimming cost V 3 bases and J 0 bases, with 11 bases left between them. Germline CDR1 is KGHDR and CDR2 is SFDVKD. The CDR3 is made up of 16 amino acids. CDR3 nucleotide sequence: TGTGCCACCAGTGATCCAGGGGGACTCTCCTACAATGAGCAGTTCTTC. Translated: CATSDPGGLSYNEQFF.

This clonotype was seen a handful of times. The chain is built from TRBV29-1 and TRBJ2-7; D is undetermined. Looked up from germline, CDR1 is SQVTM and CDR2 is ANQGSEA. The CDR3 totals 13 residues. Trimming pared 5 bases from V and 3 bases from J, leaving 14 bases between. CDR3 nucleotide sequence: TGCAGCGTTATCTTGGGATGGGACTACGAGCAGTACTTC. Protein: CSVILGWDYEQYF.

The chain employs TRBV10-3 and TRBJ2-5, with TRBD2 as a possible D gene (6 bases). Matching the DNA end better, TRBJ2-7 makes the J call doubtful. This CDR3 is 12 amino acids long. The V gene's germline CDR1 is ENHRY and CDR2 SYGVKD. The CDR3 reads CATGLGGDEQYF. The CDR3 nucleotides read TGTGCTACGGGGCTTGGCGGGGACGAGCAGTACTTC.

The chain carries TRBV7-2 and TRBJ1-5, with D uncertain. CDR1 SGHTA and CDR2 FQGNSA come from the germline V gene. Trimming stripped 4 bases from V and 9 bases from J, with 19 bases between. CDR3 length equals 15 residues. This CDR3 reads CASSSAPGVRGPQHF. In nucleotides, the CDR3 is TGTGCCAGCAGCTCAGCCCCTGGGGTGCGTGGGCCCCAGCATTTT.

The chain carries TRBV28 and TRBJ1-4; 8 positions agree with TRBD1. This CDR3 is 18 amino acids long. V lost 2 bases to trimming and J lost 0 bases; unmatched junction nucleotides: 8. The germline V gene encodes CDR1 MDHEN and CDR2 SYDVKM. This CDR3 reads CASSLDRTGSATNEKLFF. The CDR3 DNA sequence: TGTGCCAGCAGTTTAGACCGGACAGGGTCGGCAACTAATGAAAAACTGTTTTTT.

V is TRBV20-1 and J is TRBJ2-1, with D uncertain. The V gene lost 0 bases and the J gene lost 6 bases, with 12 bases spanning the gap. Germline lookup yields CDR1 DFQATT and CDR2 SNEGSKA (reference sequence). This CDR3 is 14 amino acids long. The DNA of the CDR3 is TGCAGTGCTAGAGATAAAGCGCCCGGCAATGAGCAGTTCTTC. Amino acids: CSARDKAPGNEQFF.

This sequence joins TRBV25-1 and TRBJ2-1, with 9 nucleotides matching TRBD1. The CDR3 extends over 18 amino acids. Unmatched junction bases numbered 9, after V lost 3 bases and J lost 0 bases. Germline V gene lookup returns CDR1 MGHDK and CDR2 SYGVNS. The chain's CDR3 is CASSDHTGQGVSYNEQFF. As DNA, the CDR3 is TGTGCCAGCAGTGACCACACGGGACAGGGTGTCTCCTACAATGAGCAGTTCTTC.

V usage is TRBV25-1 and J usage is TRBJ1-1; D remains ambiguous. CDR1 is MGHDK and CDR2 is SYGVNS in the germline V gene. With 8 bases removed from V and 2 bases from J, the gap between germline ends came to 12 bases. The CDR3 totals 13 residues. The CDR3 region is CASAGRLNTEAFF. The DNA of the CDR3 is TGTGCCAGCGCCGGACGACTCAACACTGAAGCTTTCTTT. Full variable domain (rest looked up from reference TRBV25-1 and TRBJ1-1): EADIYQTPRYLVIGTGKKITLECSQTMGHDKMYWYQQDPGMELHLIHYSYGVNSTEKGDLSSESTVSRIRTEHFPLTLESARPSHTSQYLCASAGRLNTEAFFGQGTRLTVV.

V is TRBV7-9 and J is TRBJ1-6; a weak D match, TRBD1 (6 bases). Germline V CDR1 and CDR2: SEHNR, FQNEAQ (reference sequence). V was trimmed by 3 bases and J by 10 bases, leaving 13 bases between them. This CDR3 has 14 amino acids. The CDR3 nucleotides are TGTGCCAGCAGCTTTGGGACAATGGGATCACCCCTCCACTTT. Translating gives CASSFGTMGSPLHF. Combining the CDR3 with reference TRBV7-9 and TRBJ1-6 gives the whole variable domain DTGVSQNPRHKITKRGQNVTFRCDPISEHNRLYWYRQTLGQGPEFLTYFQNEAQLEKSRLLSDRFSAERPKGSFSTLEIQRTEQGDSAMYLCASSFGTMGSPLHFGNGTRLTVT.

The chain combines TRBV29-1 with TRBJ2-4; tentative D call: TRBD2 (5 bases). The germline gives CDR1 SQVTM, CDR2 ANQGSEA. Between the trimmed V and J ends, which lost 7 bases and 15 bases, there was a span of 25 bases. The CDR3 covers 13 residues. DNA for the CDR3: TGCAGCGCAGGACTCGTACCCTACAATGAGCGGTACTTC. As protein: CSAGLVPYNERYF.

CDR3 sequence reads: CASSAPPGGLDEQYF. CDR3 DNA: TGTGCCAGCAGCGCCCCACCAGGGGGTTTGGACGAGCAGTACTTC. This chain connects TRBV9 to TRBJ2-7, with 7 bases lining up with TRBD1. The length of the CDR3 is 15 residues. J gave up 5 bases and V 3 bases, and 11 bases lay outside the gene matches. Germline V CDR1 and CDR2: SGDLS, YYNGEE.

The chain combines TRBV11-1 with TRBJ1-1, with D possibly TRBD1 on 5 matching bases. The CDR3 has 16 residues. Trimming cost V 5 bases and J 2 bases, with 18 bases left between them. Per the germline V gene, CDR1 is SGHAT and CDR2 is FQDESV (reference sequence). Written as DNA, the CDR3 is TGTGCCAGCAGCACCCTTTCCGGGACGGAAAACACTGAAGCTTTCTTT. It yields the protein CASSTLSGTENTEAFF.

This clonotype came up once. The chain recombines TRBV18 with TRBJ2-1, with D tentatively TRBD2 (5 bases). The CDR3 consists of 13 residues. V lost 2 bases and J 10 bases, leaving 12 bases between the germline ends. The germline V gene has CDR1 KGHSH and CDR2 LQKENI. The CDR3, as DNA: TGTGCCAGCTCACCAACCGATAAGCGGGAGCAGTTCTTC. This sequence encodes CASSPTDKREQFF.

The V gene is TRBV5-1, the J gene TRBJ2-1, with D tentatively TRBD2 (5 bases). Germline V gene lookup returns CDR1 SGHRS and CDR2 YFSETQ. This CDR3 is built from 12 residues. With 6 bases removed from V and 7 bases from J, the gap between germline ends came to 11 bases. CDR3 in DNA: TGCGCCAGCACCTTCGGGGTTAATGAGCAGTTCTTC. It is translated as CASTFGVNEQFF. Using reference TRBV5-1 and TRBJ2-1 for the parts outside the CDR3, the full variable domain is KAGVTQTPRYLIKTRGQQVTLSCSPISGHRSVSWYQQTPGQGLQFLFEYFSETQRNKGNFPGRFSGRQFSNSRSEMNVSTLELGDSALYLCASTFGVNEQFFGPGTRLTVL.

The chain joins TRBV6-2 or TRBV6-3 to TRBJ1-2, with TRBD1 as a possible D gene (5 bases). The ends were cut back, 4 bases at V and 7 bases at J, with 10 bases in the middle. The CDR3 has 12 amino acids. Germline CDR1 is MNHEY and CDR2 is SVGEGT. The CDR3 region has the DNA TGTGCCAGCAGTTTCCTCAGGGCTGGCTACACCTTC. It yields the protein CASSFLRAGYTF.

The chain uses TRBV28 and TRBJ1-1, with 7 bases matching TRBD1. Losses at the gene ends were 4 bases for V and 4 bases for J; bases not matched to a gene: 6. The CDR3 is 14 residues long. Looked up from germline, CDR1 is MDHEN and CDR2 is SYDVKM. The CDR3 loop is CASSYRGQSTEAFF. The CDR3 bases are TGTGCCAGCAGTTACCGGGGACAGAGCACTGAAGCTTTCTTT.

This CDR3 reads CSATPGAYEQYF. CDR3 nucleotides: TGCAGTGCTACCCCAGGGGCCTACGAGCAGTACTTC. The chain joins TRBV20-1 to TRBJ2-7; possibly TRBD1 for D (6 bases). Per the germline V gene, CDR1 is DFQATT and CDR2 is SNEGSKA (reference sequence). The V end was cut by 4 bases, the J end by 2 bases, with 9 bases between. The CDR3 covers 12 residues.

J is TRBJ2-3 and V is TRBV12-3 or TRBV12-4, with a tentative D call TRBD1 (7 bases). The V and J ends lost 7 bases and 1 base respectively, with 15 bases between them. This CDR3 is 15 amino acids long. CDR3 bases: TGTGCCAGCAACCACCCCAGGGGGGGCACAGATACGCAGTATTTT. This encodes CASNHPRGGTDTQYF.

The CDR3 region has the DNA TGTGCCATCAGTGGCGGGTCTGGCACAGATACGCAGTATTTT. It specifies CAISGGSGTDTQYF. This chain links TRBV10-3 with TRBJ2-3; a weak D match, TRBD2 (5 bases). The germline V and J ends were trimmed by 4 bases and 1 base, with 9 bases remaining between them. The germline V gene encodes CDR1 ENHRY and CDR2 SYGVKD. There are 14 residues in the CDR3.

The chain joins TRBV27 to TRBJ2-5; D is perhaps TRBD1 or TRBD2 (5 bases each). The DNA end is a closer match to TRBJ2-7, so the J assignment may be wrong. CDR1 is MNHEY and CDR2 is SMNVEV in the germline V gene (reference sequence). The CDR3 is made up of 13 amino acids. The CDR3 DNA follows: TGTGCCAGCAGTGGGGGACCAGCCTGCGAGCAGTACTTC. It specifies CASSGGPACEQYF.

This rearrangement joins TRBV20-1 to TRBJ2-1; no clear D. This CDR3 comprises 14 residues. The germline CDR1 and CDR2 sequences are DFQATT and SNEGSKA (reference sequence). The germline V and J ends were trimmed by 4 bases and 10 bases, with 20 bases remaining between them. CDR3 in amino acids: CSATPAYLLMEQFF. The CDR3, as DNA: TGCAGTGCTACTCCCGCGTACCTTCTAATGGAGCAGTTCTTC.

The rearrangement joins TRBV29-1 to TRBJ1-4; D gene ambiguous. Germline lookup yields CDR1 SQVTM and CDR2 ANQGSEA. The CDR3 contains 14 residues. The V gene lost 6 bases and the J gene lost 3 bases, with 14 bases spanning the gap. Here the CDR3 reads CSVAELGANEKLFF. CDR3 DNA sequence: TGCAGCGTCGCCGAGCTCGGGGCTAATGAAAAACTGTTTTTT.

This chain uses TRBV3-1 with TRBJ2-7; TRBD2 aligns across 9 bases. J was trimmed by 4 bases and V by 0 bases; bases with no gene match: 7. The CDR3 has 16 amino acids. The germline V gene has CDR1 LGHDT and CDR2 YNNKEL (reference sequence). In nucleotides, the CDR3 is TGTGCCAGCAGCCAAGATCTGGCGGGAGGGCCTTACGAGCAGTACTTC. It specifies CASSQDLAGGPYEQYF.

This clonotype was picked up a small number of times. The DNA for the CDR3 is TGTGCCAGCAGTGAATATGGCGGGGGATTAGCGGGAGAGCAAGATACGCAGTATTTT. As protein: CASSEYGGGLAGEQDTQYF. The V gene is TRBV25-1, the J gene TRBJ2-3, with TRBD2 matching 9 bases. The germline V gene encodes CDR1 MGHDK and CDR2 SYGVNS. Trimming at V came to 0 bases and at J to 5 bases, leaving 15 bases not matched to a gene. The CDR3 has 19 amino acids. Variable domain in full (rest from reference TRBV25-1 and TRBJ2-3): EADIYQTPRYLVIGTGKKITLECSQTMGHDKMYWYQQDPGMELHLIHYSYGVNSTEKGDLSSESTVSRIRTEHFPLTLESARPSHTSQYLCASSEYGGGLAGEQDTQYFGPGTRLTVL.

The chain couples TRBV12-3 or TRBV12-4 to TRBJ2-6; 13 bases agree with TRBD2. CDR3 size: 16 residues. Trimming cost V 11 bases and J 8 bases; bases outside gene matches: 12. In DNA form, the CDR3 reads TGTGCCGGGACTAGCGGGATGTTGGGGGGGACCAACGTCCTGACTTTC. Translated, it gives CAGTSGMLGGTNVLTF.

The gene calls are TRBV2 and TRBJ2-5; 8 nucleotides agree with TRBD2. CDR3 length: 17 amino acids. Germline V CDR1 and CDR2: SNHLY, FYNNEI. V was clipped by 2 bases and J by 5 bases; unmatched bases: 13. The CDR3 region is CASSERDLGLARETQYF. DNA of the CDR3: TGTGCCAGCAGTGAACGGGACCTCGGACTAGCTCGGGAGACCCAGTACTTC. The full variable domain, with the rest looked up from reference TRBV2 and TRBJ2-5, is EPEVTQTPSHQVTQMGQEVILRCVPISNHLYFYWYRQILGQKVEFLVSFYNNEISEKSEIFDDQFSVERPDGSNFTLKIRSTKLEDSAMYFCASSERDLGLARETQYFGPGTRLLVL.